Given below is one TCR beta chain in context. The data originate from a study of T-cell reconstitution after alpha-beta-depleted transplantation in children. Unique molecular identifiers were incorporated when the TCRbeta library was constructed. Each CDR3 protein is one row after TCRdb ran MiXCR on the PCR reads. The profile covers about 420,000 distinct CDR3 sequences, with approximately 10% appearing a single time and roughly 6% taken by the ten largest. V was cut by 5 bases and J by 1 base, with 11 bases left in between. Germline V lookup: CDR1 SGHRS, CDR2 YFSETQ. The CDR3 is 14 residues long. The material was PBMCs from the stem cell graft donor, obtained from the stem cell graft. The V gene is TRBV5-1, the J gene TRBJ2-3; the D gene is possibly TRBD2 (6 bases). The clonotype originates from a human donor who donated a stem cell graft to a child with acute myeloid leukemia. The CDR3 is CASRVQRGTDTQYF. CDR3 sequence (DNA): TGCGCCAGCAGGGTCCAGCGGGGCACAGATACGCAGTATTTT.